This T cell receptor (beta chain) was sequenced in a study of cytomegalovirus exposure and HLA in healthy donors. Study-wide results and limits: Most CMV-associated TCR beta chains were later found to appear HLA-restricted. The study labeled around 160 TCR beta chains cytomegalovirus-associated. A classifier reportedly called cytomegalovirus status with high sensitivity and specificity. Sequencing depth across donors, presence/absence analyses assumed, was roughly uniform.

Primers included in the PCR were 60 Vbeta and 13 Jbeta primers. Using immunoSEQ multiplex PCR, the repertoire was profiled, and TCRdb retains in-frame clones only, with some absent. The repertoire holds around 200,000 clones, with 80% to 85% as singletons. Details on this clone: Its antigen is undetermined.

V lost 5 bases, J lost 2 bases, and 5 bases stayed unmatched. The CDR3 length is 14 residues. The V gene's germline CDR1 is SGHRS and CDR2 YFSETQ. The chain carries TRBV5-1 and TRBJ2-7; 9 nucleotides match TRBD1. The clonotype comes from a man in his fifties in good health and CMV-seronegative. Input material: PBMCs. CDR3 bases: TGCGCCAGCAGACTGGGACAGGGTCCCTACGAGCAGTACTTC. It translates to CASRLGQGPYEQYF.